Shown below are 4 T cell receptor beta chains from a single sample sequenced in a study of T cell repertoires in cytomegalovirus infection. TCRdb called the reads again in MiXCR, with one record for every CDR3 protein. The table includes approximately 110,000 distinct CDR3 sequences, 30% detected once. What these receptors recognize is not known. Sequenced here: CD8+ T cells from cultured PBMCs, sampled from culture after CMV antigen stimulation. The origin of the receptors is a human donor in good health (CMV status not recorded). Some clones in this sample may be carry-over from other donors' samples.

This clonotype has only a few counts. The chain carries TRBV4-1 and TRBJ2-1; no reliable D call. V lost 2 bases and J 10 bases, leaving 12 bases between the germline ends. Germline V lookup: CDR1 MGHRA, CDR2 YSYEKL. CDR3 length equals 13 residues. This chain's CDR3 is CASSQSDLGEQFF. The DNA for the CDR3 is TGCGCCAGCAGCCAATCCGATCTCGGGGAGCAGTTCTTC.

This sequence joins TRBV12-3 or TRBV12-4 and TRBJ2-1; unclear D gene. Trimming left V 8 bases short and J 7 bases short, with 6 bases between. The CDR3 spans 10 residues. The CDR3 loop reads CASGLNEQFF. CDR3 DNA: TGTGCCAGCGGCTTAAATGAGCAGTTCTTC.

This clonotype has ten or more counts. CDR3 residues: CASIPSGGKTQYF. The CDR3 coding sequence is TGTGCCAGCATCCCTAGCGGGGGAAAGACCCAGTACTTC. This sequence joins TRBV7-9 and TRBJ2-5; 10 positions agree with TRBD2. CDR1 SEHNR and CDR2 FQNEAQ come from the germline V gene (reference sequence). Losses at the gene ends were 7 bases for V and 6 bases for J; bases not matched to a gene: 5. The CDR3 runs 13 residues.

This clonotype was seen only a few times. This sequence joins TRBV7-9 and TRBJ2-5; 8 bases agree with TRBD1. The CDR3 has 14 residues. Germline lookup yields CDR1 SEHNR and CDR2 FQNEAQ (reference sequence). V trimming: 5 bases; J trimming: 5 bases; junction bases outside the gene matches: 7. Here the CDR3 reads CASSPRTGFETQYF. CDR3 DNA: TGTGCCAGCAGCCCAAGGACAGGGTTTGAGACCCAGTACTTC. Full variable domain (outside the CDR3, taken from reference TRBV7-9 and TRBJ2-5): DTGVSQNPRHKITKRGQNVTFRCDPISEHNRLYWYRQTLGQGPEFLTYFQNEAQLEKSRLLSDRFSAERPKGSFSTLEIQRTEQGDSAMYLCASSPRTGFETQYFGPGTRLLVL.